This TCR beta chain emerged from a study of T cells in Graves' hyperthyroidism and ophthalmopathy. Template material for amplifying TCR beta CDR3 regions consisted of RNA transcripts. HTBI primers were employed in a first-round RT-PCR of the TCR CDR3. TCRdb independently ran MiXCR on the multiplex PCR reads; one entry per CDR3 protein. The data show more than 300,000 distinct CDR3 sequences, with roughly 18% seen just once and less than 45% held by the top ten. The ends were cut back, 3 bases at V and 0 bases at J, with 9 bases in the middle. This CDR3 comprises 15 residues. Germline lookup yields CDR1 LNHDA and CDR2 SQIVND (reference sequence).

The TCR originated in a young man with Graves' ophthalmopathy. Specimen: blood. The rearrangement links TRBV19 to TRBJ2-1; tentatively, D is TRBD2 (5 bases). The CDR3 DNA reads TGTGCCAGTAGTATTTCGGGGAGCTCCTACAATGAGCAGTTCTTC. It yields the protein CASSISGSSYNEQFF.